This T cell receptor (beta chain) was sequenced for a study of blood T cell repertoires in COVID-19. Some clones are missing from TCRdb's copy, which holds only in-frame ones; the method was immunoSEQ multiplex PCR. Among approximately 300,000 clones listed, more than 75% were seen once. Trimming removed 1 base from V and 4 bases from J, with 20 bases in between. The CDR3 is 18 amino acids. CDR1 is SGHDN, CDR2 FVKESK, per germline. The sequencing input was peripheral blood. The rearrangement uses TRBV14 and TRBJ2-1; possible D gene TRBD1, 6 bases. This clonotype originated in a woman in her 50s with acute or convalescent COVID-19. CDR3 protein: CASSQALQGTSNYNEQFF. The CDR3 nucleotides are TGTGCCAGCAGCCAAGCCTTACAGGGAACTTCGAATTACAATGAGCAGTTCTTC.